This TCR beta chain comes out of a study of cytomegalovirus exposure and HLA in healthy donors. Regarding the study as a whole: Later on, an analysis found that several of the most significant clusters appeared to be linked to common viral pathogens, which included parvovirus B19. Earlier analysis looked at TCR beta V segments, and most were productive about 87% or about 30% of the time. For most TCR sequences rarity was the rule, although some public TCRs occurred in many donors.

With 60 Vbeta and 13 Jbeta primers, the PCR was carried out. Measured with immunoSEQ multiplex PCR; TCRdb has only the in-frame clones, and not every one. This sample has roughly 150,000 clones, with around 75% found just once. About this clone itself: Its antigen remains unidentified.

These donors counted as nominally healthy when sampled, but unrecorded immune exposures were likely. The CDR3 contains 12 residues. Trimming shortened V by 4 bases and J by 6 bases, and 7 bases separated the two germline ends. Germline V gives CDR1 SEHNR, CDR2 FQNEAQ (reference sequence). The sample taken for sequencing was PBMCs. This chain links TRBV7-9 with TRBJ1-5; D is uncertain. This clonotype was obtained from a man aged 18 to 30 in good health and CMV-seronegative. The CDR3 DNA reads TGTGCCAGCAGCTATAGTGGTCAGCCCCAGCATTTT. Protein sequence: CASSYSGQPQHF. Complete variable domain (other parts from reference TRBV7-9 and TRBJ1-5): DTGVSQNPRHKITKRGQNVTFRCDPISEHNRLYWYRQTLGQGPEFLTYFQNEAQLEKSRLLSDRFSAERPKGSFSTLEIQRTEQGDSAMYLCASSYSGQPQHFGDGTRLSIL.